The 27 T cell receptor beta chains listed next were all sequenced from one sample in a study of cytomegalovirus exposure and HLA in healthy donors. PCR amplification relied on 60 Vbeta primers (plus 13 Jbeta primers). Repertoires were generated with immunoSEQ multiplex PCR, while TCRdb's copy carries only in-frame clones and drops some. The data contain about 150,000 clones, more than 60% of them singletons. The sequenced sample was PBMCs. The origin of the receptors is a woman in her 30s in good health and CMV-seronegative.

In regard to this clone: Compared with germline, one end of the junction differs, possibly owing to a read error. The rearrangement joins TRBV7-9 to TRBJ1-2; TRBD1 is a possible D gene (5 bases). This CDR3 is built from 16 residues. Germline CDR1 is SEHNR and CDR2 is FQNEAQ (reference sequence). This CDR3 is CSSSLASRGNNYGYTF. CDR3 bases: TGTTCCAGCAGCTTAGCCTCCCGGGGGAATAACTATGGCTACACCTTC.

CDR3 residues: CAWRPQGDEQYF. CDR3 nucleotides: TGTGCCTGGAGACCCCAGGGTGACGAGCAGTACTTC. The J gene is TRBJ2-7, the V gene TRBV30; weak D call: TRBD1 (5 bases). The germline V gene encodes CDR1 GTSNPN and CDR2 SVGIG (reference sequence). Between the trimmed V and J ends, which lost 3 bases and 5 bases, there was a span of 11 bases. The CDR3 length is 12 residues.

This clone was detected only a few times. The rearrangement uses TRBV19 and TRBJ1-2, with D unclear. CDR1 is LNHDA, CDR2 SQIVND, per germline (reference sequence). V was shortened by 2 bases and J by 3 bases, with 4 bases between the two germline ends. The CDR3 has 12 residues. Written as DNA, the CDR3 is TGTGCCAGTAGTATACGGGACTATGGCTACACCTTC. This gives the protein CASSIRDYGYTF.

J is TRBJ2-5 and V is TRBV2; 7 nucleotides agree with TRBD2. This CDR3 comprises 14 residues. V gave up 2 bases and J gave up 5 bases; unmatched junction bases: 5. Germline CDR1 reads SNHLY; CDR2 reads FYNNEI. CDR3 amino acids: CASSESQGGETQYF. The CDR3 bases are TGTGCCAGCAGTGAAAGCCAGGGAGGGGAGACCCAGTACTTC.

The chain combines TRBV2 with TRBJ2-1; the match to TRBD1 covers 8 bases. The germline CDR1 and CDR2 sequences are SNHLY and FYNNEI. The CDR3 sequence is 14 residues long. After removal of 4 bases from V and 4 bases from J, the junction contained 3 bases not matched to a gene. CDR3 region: CASSGTGIYNEQFF. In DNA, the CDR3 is TGTGCCAGCAGTGGGACAGGGATATACAATGAGCAGTTCTTC.

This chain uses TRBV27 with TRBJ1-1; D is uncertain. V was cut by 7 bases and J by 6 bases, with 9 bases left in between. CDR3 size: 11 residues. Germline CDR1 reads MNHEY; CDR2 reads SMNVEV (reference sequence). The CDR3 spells CASTLGSEAFF. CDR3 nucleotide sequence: TGTGCCAGCACCTTGGGCTCTGAAGCTTTCTTT.

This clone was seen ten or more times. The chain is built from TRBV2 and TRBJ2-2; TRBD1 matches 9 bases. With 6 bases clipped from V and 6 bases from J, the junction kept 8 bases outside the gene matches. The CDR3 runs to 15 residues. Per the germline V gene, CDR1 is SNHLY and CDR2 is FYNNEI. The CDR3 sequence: CASRGDRERPGELFF. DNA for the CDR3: TGTGCCAGCAGGGGGGACAGGGAGCGACCCGGGGAGCTGTTTTTT.

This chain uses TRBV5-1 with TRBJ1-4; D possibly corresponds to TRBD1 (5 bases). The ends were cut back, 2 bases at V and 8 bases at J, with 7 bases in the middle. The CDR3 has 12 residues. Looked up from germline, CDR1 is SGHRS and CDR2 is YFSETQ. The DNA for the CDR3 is TGCGCCAGCAGCTTTCCAGGGGAAAAACTGTTTTTT. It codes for CASSFPGEKLFF.

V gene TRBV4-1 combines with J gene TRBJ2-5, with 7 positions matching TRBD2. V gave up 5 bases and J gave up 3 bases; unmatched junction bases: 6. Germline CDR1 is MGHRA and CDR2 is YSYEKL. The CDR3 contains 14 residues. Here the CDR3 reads CASSSFAGEETQYF. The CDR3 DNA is TGCGCCAGCAGCTCATTTGCGGGGGAAGAGACCCAGTACTTC.

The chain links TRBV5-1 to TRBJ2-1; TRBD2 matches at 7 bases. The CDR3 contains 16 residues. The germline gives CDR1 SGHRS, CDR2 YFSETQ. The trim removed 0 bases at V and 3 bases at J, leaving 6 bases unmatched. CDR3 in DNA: TGCGCCAGCAGCTTGGCGGTGGCTAGCGGCTACAATGAGCAGTTCTTC. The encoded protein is CASSLAVASGYNEQFF. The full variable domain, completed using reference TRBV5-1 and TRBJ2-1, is KAGVTQTPRYLIKTRGQQVTLSCSPISGHRSVSWYQQTPGQGLQFLFEYFSETQRNKGNFPGRFSGRQFSNSRSEMNVSTLELGDSALYLCASSLAVASGYNEQFFGPGTRLTVL.

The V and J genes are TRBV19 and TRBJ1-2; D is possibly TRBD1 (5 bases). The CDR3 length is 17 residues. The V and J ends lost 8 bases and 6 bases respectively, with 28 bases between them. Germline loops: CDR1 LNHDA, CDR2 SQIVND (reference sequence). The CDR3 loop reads CASVPEVGRGKVDGYTF. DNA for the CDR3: TGTGCCAGTGTGCCCGAGGTTGGGCGGGGGAAGGTCGATGGCTACACCTTC. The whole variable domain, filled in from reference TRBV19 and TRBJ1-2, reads DGGITQSPKYLFRKEGQNVTLSCEQNLNHDAMYWYRQDPGQGLRLIYYSQIVNDFQKGDIAEGYSVSREKKESFPLTVTSAQKNPTAFYLCASVPEVGRGKVDGYTFGSGTRLTVV.

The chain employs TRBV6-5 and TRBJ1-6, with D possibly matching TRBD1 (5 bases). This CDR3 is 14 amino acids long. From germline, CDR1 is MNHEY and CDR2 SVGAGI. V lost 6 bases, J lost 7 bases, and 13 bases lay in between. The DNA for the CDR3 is TGTGCCAGCAGCGGGGGTGTAGGAAATTCACCCCTCCACTTT. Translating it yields CASSGGVGNSPLHF.

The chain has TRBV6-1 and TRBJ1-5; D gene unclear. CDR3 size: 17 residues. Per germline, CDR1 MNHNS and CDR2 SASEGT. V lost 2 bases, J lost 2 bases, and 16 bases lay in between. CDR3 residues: CASSELRTPEGNQPQHF. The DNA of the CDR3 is TGTGCCAGCAGTGAATTAAGAACACCTGAGGGCAATCAGCCCCAGCATTTT.

CDR3: CASSLAPQRGALSRITDTQYF. CDR3 nucleotides: TGCGCCAGCAGCTTGGCCCCCCAGCGGGGGGCCCTCTCTCGCATCACAGATACGCAGTATTTT. The gene calls are TRBV5-1 and TRBJ2-3; 9 nucleotides agree with TRBD2. Germline V gives CDR1 SGHRS, CDR2 YFSETQ. With 0 bases clipped from V and 2 bases from J, the junction kept 19 bases outside the gene matches. The CDR3 is 21 residues long.

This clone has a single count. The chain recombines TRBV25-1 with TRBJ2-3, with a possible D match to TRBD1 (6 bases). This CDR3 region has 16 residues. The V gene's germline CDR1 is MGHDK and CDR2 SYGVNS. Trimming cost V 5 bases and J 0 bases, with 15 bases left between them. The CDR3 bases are TGTGCCAGCAGTCACTTACGGACAGAGAGCACAGATACGCAGTATTTT. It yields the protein CASSHLRTESTDTQYF.

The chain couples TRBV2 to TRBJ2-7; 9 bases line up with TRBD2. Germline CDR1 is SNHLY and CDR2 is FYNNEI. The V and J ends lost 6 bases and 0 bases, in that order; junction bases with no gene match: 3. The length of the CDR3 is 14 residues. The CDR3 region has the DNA TGTGCCAGCAGAGGAGCGGGGGGCTCCTACGAGCAGTACTTC. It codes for CASRGAGGSYEQYF.

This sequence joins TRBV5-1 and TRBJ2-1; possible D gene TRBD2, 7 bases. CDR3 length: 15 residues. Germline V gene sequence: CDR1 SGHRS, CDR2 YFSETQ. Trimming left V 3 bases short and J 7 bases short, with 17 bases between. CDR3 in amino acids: CASSSQPGGRNEQFF. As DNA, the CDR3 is TGCGCCAGCAGCTCCCAGCCCGGGGGGCGGAATGAGCAGTTCTTC.

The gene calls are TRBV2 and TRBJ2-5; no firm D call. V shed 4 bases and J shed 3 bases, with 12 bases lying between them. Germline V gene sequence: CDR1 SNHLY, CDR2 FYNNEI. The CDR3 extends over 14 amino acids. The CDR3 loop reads CASSVVLSEETQYF. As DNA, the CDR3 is TGTGCCAGCAGTGTGGTCCTCTCAGAAGAGACCCAGTACTTC.

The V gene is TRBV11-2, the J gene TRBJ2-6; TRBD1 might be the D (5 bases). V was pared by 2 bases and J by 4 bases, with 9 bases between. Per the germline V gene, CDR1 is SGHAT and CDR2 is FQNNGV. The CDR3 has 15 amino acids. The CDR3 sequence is CASSLQGSGANVLTF. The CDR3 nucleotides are TGTGCCAGCAGCTTACAGGGATCGGGGGCCAACGTCCTGACTTTC.

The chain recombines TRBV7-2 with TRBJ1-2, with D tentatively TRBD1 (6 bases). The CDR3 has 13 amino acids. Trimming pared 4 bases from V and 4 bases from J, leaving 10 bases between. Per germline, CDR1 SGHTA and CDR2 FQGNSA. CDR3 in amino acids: CASSSLQGYGYTF. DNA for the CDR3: TGTGCCAGCAGCTCTCTACAGGGCTATGGCTACACCTTC.

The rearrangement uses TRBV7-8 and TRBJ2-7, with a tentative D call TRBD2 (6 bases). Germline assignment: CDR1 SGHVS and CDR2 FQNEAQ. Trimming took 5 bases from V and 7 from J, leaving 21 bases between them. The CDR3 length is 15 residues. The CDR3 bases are TGTGCCAGCAGCACGTCAAATAGCGGTCTGTGGGAGCAGTACTTC. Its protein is CASSTSNSGLWEQYF.

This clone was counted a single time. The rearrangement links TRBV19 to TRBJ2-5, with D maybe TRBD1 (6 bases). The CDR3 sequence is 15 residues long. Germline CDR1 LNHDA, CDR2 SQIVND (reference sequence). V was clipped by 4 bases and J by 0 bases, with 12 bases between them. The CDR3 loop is CASSTGQKYQETQYF. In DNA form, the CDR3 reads TGTGCCAGTAGTACCGGACAGAAGTACCAAGAGACCCAGTACTTC.

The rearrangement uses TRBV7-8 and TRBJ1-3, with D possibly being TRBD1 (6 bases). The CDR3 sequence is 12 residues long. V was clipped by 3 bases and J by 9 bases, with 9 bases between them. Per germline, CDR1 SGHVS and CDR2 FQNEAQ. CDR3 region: CASSLQGSTIYF. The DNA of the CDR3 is TGTGCCAGCAGCTTGCAGGGGAGCACCATATATTTT.

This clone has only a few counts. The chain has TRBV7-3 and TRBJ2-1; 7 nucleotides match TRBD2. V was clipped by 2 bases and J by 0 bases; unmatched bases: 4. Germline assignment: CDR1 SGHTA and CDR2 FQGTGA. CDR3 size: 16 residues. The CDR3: CASSLYGGGSYNEQFF. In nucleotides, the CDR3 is TGTGCCAGCAGCTTATACGGCGGGGGCTCCTACAATGAGCAGTTCTTC.

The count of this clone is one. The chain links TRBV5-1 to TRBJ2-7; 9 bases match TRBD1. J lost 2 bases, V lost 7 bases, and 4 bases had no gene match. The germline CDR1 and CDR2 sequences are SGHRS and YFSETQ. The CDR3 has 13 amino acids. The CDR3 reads CASYGTGTYEQYF. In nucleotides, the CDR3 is TGCGCCAGCTACGGGACAGGGACCTACGAGCAGTACTTC.

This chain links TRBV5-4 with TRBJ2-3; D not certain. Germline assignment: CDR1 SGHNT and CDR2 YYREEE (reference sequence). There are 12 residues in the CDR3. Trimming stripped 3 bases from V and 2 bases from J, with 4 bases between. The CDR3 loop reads CASSYSTDTQYF. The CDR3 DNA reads TGTGCCAGCAGCTACTCCACAGATACGCAGTATTTT. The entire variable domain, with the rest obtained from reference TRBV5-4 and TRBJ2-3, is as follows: ETGVTQSPTHLIKTRGQQVTLRCSSQSGHNTVSWYQQALGQGPQFIFQYYREEENGRGNFPPRFSGLQFPNYSSELNVNALELDDSALYLCASSYSTDTQYFGPGTRLTVL.

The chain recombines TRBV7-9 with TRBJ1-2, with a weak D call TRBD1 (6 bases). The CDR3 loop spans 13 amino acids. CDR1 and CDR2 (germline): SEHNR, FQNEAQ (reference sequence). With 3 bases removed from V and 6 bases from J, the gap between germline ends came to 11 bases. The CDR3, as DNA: TGTGCCAGCAGCTTTCCAGGGGCGAATGGCTACACCTTC. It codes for CASSFPGANGYTF.